The clone carrying this T cell receptor beta chain was counted many times. Alpha- and beta-chain coverage of first-strand cDNA came from TRAV- and TRBV-specific primers. With a constant-region primer and a V-primer adapter, TCRs were subjected to 20 to 25 PCR cycles of amplification. TCRdb independently ran MiXCR on the reads; one entry per CDR3 protein. The data show about 58,000 distinct CDR3 sequences, roughly 23% seen once. Time point: after trial treatment. This sample's treatment: LDRT plus nivolumab, ipilimumab, low-dose cyclophosphamide and aspirin (RACIN trial). Each eligible patient had an advanced solid tumor, and these tumors lacked tumor-infiltrating lymphocytes. These data belong to a study of low-dose radiotherapy and immunotherapy resistance in tumors. This CDR3 has 14 amino acids. Germline V CDR1 and CDR2: MNHEY, SVGEGT. Trimming left V 5 bases short and J 7 bases short, with 17 bases between.

The source of this sequence is a male donor with prostate cancer. V and J are TRBV6-2 or TRBV6-3 and TRBJ1-2, with D possibly TRBD1 on 6 matching bases. The source was PBMCs, collected after low-dose radiotherapy plus immunotherapy. This chain's CDR3 is CASSLTGPRSGYTF. CDR3 sequence (DNA): TGTGCCAGCAGTCTTACAGGGCCACGGAGTGGCTACACCTTC.